There are many counts of the clone carrying this T cell receptor (beta chain). Antigen: not known. There were TCR beta CDR3 regions amplified from RNA transcripts. Primed by the HTBI set, a first-round RT-PCR was run on the TCR CDR3. TCRdb reprocessed the multiplex PCR reads with MiXCR, giving one entry per CDR3 protein. The sample lists under 400,000 distinct CDR3 sequences, approximately 15% occurring once. This sample stems from a study of T cells in Graves' hyperthyroidism and ophthalmopathy. With a duration under 2 months, the hyperthyroidism was newly diagnosed in patients aged 18 to 65. General study points: Most expanded thyroid clonotypes above 0.001 recurred in blood.

The CDR3 runs to 11 residues. The germline V gene encodes CDR1 DFQATT and CDR2 SNEGSKA (reference sequence). The trim removed 6 bases at V and 7 bases at J, leaving 3 bases unmatched. Sequencing was carried out using blood. The rearrangement uses TRBV20-1 and TRBJ2-1; 7 bases agree with TRBD2. The sequence derives from an older woman with Graves' hyperthyroidism. CDR3 nucleotides: TGCAGTGCAGAACTAGCGAATGAGCAGTTCTTC. This codes for CSAELANEQFF.